This record looks at one T cell receptor (beta chain) sequence and its context. This entry is derived from a study of blood T cell repertoires in COVID-19. About the research overall: The United States, Italy and Spain were the sources of the acute and convalescent COVID-19 samples.

The CDR3 contains 15 residues. Germline V gene lookup returns CDR1 MNHEY and CDR2 SVGAGI. After removal of 2 bases from V and 9 bases from J, the junction contained 10 bases not matched to a gene. Profiled with immunoSEQ multiplex PCR; TCRdb holds only in-frame clones, not every one. The sample gives 200,000 to 300,000 clones, around 90% of which show up once; around 3.5% is in the top ten. This TCR came from a woman between 40 and 55 years old with acute or convalescent COVID-19. The V and J genes are TRBV6-5 and TRBJ1-5; 7 bases map to TRBD1. The sequencing sample was made of peripheral blood. The CDR3 sequence is CASSYAQPRGTPQHF. Here the CDR3 DNA reads TGTGCCAGCAGTTACGCCCAGCCCAGGGGGACGCCCCAGCATTTT.